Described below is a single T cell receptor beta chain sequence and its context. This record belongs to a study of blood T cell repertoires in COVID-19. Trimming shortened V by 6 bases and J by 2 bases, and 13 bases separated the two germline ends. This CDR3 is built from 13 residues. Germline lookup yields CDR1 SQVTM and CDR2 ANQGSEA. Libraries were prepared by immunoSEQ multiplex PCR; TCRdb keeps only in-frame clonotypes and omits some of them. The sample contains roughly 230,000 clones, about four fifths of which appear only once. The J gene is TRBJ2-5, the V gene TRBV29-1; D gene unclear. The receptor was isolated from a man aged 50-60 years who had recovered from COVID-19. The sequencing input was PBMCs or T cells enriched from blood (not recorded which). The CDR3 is CSVVGPLQETQYF. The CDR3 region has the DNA TGCAGCGTCGTGGGCCCGCTTCAAGAGACCCAGTACTTC.